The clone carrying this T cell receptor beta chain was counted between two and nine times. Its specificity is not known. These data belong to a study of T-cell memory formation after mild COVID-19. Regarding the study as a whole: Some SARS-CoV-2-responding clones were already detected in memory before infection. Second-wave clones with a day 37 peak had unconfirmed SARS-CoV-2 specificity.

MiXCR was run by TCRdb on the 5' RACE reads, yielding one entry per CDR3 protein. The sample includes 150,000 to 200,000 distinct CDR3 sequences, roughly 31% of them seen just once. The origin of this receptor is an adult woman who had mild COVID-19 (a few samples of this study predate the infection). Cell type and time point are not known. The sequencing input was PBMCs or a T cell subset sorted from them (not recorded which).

In nucleotides, the CDR3 is TGCGCCAGCAGCCCCTACCTTGGGGGCGGGGAGCTGTTTTTT. Translated: CASSPYLGGGELFF. V gene TRBV4-3 combines with J gene TRBJ2-2; D could derive from TRBD1 or TRBD2 (5 bases each). Germline CDR1 is LGHNA and CDR2 is YSLEER. Trimming removed 4 bases at V and 7 bases at J, with 13 bases between. The CDR3 contains 14 residues.